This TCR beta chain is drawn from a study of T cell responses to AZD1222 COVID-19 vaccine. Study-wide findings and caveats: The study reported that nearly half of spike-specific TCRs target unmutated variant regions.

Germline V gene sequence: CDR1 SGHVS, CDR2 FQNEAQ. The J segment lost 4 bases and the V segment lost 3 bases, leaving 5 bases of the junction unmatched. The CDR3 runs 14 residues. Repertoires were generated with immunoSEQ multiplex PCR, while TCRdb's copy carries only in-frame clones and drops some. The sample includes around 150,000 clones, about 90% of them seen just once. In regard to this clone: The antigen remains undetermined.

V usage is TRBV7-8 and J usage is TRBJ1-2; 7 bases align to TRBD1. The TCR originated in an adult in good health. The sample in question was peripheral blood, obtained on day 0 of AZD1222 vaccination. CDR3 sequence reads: CASSFGTALYGYTF. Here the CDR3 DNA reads TGTGCCAGCAGCTTCGGGACAGCCCTCTATGGCTACACCTTC.